The 5 T cell receptor beta chains reported below all come from one sample, sequenced in a study of response to subunit inactivated influenza vaccine. A single record per CDR3 protein comes from TCRdb applying MiXCR to the RT-PCR reads. The table lists more than 700,000 distinct CDR3 sequences, about 20% of them singletons. The sample consisted of PBMCs from blood, taken around 5 days after vaccination. These receptors were collected from a man aged 50 to 60 who received an inactivated influenza vaccine.

The chain is built from TRBV5-1 and TRBJ2-2; D is possibly TRBD2 (6 bases). The CDR3 is 13 residues long. Trimming removed 2 bases from V and 8 bases from J, with 10 bases in between. Germline V CDR1 and CDR2: SGHRS, YFSETQ. The CDR3 DNA reads TGCGCCAGCAGCTTCAGGGAGGTGGGGGAGCTGTTTTTT. Translated: CASSFREVGELFF.

This rearrangement joins TRBV7-2 to TRBJ2-3, with 12 bases aligning to TRBD2. V shed 2 bases, J shed 6 bases, and the junction held 9 bases outside the gene matches. The CDR3 has 17 residues. Germline V gene data show CDR1 as SGHTA and CDR2 as FQGNSA. The CDR3 DNA follows: TGTGCCAGCAGCTTACCCACTAGCGGGAGGCACACGGATACGCAGTATTTT. It translates to CASSLPTSGRHTDTQYF. Variable domain in full (rest from reference TRBV7-2 and TRBJ2-3): GAGVSQSPSNKVTEKGKDVELRCDPISGHTALYWYRQSLGQGLEFLIYFQGNSAPDKSGLPSDRFSAERTGGSVSTLTIQRTQQEDSAVYLCASSLPTSGRHTDTQYFGPGTRLTVL.

The chain combines TRBV15 with TRBJ2-2; D is uncertain. V lost 3 bases to trimming and J lost 4 bases, with 9 bases between them. Germline CDR1 LNHNV, CDR2 YYDKDF (reference sequence). This CDR3 spans 14 amino acids. The CDR3: CATSSLLGTGELFF. In DNA, the CDR3 is TGTGCCACCAGCAGTCTCTTGGGCACCGGGGAGCTGTTTTTT.

In its sample, this clonotype was seen a few times. J is TRBJ2-1 and V is TRBV4-2; 9 positions agree with TRBD2. The CDR3 sequence is 16 residues long. The germline gives CDR1 LGHNA, CDR2 YNFKEQ. After removal of 2 bases from V and 10 bases from J, the junction contained 12 bases not matched to a gene. Written as DNA, the CDR3 is TGTGCCAGCAGCCAATTCCACGGCGGGAGGGCCCCCGAGCAGTTCTTC. It encodes CASSQFHGGRAPEQFF.

Ten or more counts support this clonotype. The J gene is TRBJ2-5, the V gene TRBV6-5, with a possible D match to TRBD2 (5 bases). Germline lookup yields CDR1 MNHEY and CDR2 SVGAGI. V shed 2 bases and J shed 4 bases, with 8 bases lying between them. The CDR3 loop spans 13 amino acids. CDR3 nucleotide sequence: TGTGCCAGCAGTTACGCAGGAGGAGAGACCCAGTACTTC. Translation: CASSYAGGETQYF.